A single T cell receptor (beta chain) is shown here with its context. MiXCR, applied by TCRdb to the 5' RACE reads, yields one record per CDR3 protein. This table has around 89,000 distinct CDR3 sequences, approximately 12% appearing once. The data were obtained in a study of spatial heterogeneity in lung cancer. Looking at the study overall: There were, on average, more than nine raw-read appearances for each unique TCR and UMI combination.

This sample's time point: sample taken at primary tumor resection. No cells were sorted before sequencing. The whole RNA sequenced was extracted from tumor, nontumor lung or frozen PBMC. Samples came from roughly 72 TRACERx patients with untreated early-stage lung cancer. This CDR3 contains 14 residues. The V and J ends lost 3 bases and 5 bases respectively, with 14 bases between them. The germline gives CDR1 MGHDK, CDR2 SYGVNS. This TCR was recovered from a male donor with early-stage non-small cell lung cancer. Here the sequenced sample was PBMCs, taken at surgery. The genes are TRBV25-1 and TRBJ2-7; D is perhaps TRBD1 (6 bases). The chain's CDR3 is CASSDYGQSNEQYF. In DNA, the CDR3 is TGTGCCAGCAGTGATTATGGACAGAGTAACGAGCAGTACTTC.